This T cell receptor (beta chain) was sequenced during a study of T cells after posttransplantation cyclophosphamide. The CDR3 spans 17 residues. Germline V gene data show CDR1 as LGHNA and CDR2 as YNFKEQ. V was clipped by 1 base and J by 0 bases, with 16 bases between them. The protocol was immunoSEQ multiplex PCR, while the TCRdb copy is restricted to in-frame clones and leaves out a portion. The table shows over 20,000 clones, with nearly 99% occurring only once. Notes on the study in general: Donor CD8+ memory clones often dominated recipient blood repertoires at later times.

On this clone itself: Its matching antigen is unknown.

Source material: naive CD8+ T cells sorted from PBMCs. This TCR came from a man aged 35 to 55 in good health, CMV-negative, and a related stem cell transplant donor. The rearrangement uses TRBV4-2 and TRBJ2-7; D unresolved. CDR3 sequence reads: CASSQVPSESYSYEQYF. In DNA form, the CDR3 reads TGTGCCAGCAGCCAAGTCCCCAGCGAATCATACTCCTACGAGCAGTACTTC.